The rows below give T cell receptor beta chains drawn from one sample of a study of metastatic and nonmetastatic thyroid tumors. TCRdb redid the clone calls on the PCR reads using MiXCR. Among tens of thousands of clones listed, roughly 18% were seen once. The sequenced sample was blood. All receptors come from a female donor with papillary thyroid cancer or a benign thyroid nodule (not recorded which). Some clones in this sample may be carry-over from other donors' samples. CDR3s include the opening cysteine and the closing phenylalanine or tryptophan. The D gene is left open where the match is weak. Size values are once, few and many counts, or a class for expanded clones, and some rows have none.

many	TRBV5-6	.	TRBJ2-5	TGTGCCAGCAGCCCTTGGGAACAAGAGACCCAGTACTTC	CASSPWEQETQYF
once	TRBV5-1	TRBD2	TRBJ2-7	TGCGCCACCCGGGCCGAAGCGGGAGGCTCCTACGAGCAGTACTTC	CATRAEAGGSYEQYF
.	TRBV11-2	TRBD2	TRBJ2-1	TGCGCCAGCAGCTTAGAAGGGACTAGCTGGAACAATGAGCAGTTCTTC	CASSLEGTSWNNEQFF
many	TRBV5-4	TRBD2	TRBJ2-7	TGTGCCAGCAGCTTAAAGCGGGACTCTCATAACGAGCAGTACTTC	CASSLKRDSHNEQYF
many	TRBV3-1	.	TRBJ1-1	TGTGCCAGCAGCCCAGCCCACCGGGGGAGGACTGAAGCTTTCTTT	CASSPAHRGRTEAFF
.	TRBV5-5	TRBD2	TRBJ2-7	TGTGCCAGCAGCTTGGGCTGGGGGGGGTCCGGCTACGAGCAGTACTTC	CASSLGWGGSGYEQYF
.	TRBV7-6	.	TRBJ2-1	TGTGCCAGCAGCTTAGACCCTCCGAGCTCCTACAATGAGCAGTTCTTC	CASSLDPPSSYNEQFF
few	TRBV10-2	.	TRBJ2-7	TGCGCCAGCAGAGTCGGGAGCTACTATCAGTACTTC	CASRVGSYYQYF
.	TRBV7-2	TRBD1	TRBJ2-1	TGTGCCAGCAGCTTAGCCAGGGGGCCGTTGAATGAGCAGTTCTTC	CASSLARGPLNEQFF
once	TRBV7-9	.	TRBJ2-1	TGTGCCAGCAGTTTCGGCCAGTCCTACAATGAGCAGTTCTTC	CASSFGQSYNEQFF
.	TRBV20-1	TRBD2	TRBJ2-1	TGTAGTGCTTACTTTACTGGGACTAGCAAATACAATGAGCAGTTCTTC	CSAYFTGTSKYNEQFF
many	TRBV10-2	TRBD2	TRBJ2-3	TGCGCCAGCAGCCAGGGACTAGCTGGCACAGATACGCAGTATTTT	CASSQGLAGTDTQYF
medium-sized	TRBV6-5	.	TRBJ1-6	TGTGCCAGCAGTTACTCGTTAACTATGGATAATTCACCCCTCCACTTT	CASSYSLTMDNSPLHF
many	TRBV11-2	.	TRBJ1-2	TGTGCCAGCAGCTTAGTCGCCGGGGCAGGGGATGGCTACACCTTC	CASSLVAGAGDGYTF
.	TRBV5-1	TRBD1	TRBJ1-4	TGCGCCAGCAGCTTGGGTGACAGGGGAGGAAAACTGTTTTTT	CASSLGDRGGKLFF
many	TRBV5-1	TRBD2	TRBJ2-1	TGCGCCAGCAGCTTGAGACTAGCGGCCTACAATGAGCAGTTCTTC	CASSLRLAAYNEQFF
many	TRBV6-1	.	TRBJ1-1	TGTGCCAGCAGTGAACTACCAGGGATAACTGAAGCTTTCTTT	CASSELPGITEAFF
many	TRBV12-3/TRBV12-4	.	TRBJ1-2	TGTGCCAGCAGGAGAAAACTGGACGGCTATGGCTACACCTTC	CASRRKLDGYGYTF
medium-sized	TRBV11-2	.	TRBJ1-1	TGTGCCAGCAGCTTGTCCAGAAACACTGAAGCTTTCTTT	CASSLSRNTEAFF
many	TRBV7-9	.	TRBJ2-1	TGTGCCAGCAGCTCTGGGGGCCGCGGGGGACGCTCCTACAATGAGCAGTTCTTC	CASSSGGRGGRSYNEQFF
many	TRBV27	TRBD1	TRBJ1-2	TGTGCCAGCAGACTCTGGGGGACAGAGGAAAAACTAAACTATGGCTACACCTTC	CASRLWGTEEKLNYGYTF
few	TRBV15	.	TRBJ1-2	TGTGCCACCAGCAGAGAACACCTGGCTAACTATGGCTACACCTTC	CATSREHLANYGYTF
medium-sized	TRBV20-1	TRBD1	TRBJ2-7	TGCAGTGCTACCTCCGACAGGGTAGCCTACGAGCAGTACTTC	CSATSDRVAYEQYF
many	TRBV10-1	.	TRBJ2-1	TGCGCCAGCAGTGAGTCGGAGGGTAGGGATGAGCAGTTCTTC	CASSESEGRDEQFF